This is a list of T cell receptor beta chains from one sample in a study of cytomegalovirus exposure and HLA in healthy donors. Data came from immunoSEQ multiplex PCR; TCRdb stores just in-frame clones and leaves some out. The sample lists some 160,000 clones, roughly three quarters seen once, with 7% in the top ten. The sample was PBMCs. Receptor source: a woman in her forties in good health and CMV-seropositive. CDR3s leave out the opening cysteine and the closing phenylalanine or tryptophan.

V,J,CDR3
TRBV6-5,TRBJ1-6,ASSYRGTSPLH
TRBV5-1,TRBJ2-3,ASSLLSGGGDTQY
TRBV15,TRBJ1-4,ATSPRGVLTATNEKLF
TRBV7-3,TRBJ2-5,ASSLKLGADETQY
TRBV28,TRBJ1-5,ASSGSGGPNQPQH
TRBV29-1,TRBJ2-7,SALFSYEQY
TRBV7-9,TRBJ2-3,ASSRLAGGPPGTDTQY
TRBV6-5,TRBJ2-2,VSSRQFGELF
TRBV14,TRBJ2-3,ASSQVAGGPAGSQY
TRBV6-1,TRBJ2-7,ASSEAGQGNEQY
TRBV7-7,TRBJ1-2,ASSPFLGDGYT
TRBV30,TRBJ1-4,AWRDLMGGTNEKLF
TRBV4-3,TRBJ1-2,ASSQRTVRGSEGYT
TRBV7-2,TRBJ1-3,ASSLVGSGRNTIY
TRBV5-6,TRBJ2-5,ASSLTEETQY
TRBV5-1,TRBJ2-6,ASSLETGTGANGLT
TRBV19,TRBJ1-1,ASSRGTASLEAF
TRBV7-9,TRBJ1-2,SSSFNRQDRSYGYT
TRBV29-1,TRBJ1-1,SGEGENTEAF
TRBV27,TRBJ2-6,ASSWRGSSGANVLT
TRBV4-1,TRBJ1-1,ASSGWQEANTEAF
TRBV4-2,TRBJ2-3,ASSQKASGGQPPDTQY
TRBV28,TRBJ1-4,ATETSGWAEKLF
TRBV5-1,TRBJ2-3,ASSGLTSDTQY
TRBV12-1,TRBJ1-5,ASSSGQGNQPQH
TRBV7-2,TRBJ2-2,ASRFRQAGELF
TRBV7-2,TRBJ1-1,ASSTGQGPNTEAF
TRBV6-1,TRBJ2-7,ASVWSLGASEQY
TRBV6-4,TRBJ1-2,ASKGQNTNYGYT
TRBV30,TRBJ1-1,AWSVLTAKSGAF
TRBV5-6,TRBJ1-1,ASSTRWGTEAF
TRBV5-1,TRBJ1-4,ASTRGATNEKLF
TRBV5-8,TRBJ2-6,ASSTSGANGLT
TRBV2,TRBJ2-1,ASSDIGGGHGEQF
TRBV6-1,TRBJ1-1,ASLRIRGNTEAF
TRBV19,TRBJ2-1,ASSIGTGSSYNEQF
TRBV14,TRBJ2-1,ASSFIGLAGAYEQF